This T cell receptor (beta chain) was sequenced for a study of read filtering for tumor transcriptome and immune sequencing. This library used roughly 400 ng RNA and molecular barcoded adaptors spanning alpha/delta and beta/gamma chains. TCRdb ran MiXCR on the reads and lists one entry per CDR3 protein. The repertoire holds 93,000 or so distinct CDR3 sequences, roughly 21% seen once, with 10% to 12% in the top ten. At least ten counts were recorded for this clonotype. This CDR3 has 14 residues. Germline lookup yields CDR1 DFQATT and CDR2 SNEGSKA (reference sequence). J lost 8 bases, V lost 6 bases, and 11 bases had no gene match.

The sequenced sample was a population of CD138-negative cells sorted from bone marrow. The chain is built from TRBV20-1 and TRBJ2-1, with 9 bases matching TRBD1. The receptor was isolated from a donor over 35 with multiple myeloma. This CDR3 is CSADGQGRRDEQFF. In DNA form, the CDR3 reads TGCAGTGCGGATGGACAGGGGAGACGGGATGAGCAGTTCTTC.